The following is a T cell receptor beta chain sequence with its context. The data were obtained in a study of sequential checkpoint blockade in melanoma. On the study more broadly: TCRβ was sequenced from DNA of under 100 pretreatment tumors.

Produced via immunoSEQ multiplex PCR; TCRdb's table is partial and in-frame only. The sample shows about 18,000 clones, roughly 25% of them seen only once. Between the trimmed V and J ends, which lost 3 bases and 1 base, there was a span of 9 bases. Looked up from germline, CDR1 is SQVTM and CDR2 is ANQGSEA. The CDR3 has 13 residues. Described treatment: randomized to nivolumab then ipilimumab (arm A) or the reverse (arm B). The receptor's source is a human donor with melanoma. The chain links TRBV29-1 to TRBJ1-2; no firm D call. Sequences were derived from tumor tissue (inferred from file names), sampled from a patient given nivolumab and ipilimumab in sequence. CDR3 DNA: TGCAGCGTTGAGGTCGGGATTAACTATGGCTACACCTTC. Translated, it gives CSVEVGINYGYTF. Full variable domain (remainder filled in from reference TRBV29-1 and TRBJ1-2): SAVISQKPSRDICQRGTSLTIQCQVDSQVTMMFWYRQQPGQSLTLIATANQGSEATYESGFVIDKFPISRPNLTFSTLTVSNMSPEDSSIYLCSVEVGINYGYTFGSGTRLTVV.